This is a list of T cell receptor beta chains from one sample in a study of cytomegalovirus exposure and HLA in healthy donors. Measured with immunoSEQ multiplex PCR; TCRdb has only the in-frame clones, and not every one. The table has over 200,000 clones, 70% to 90% seen once. Sequencing was performed on PBMCs. These receptors came from a woman in her late teens or twenties in good health and CMV-seronegative. CDR3s include the opening cysteine and the closing phenylalanine or tryptophan. The D gene is left open where the match is weak. Not all rows give a size; the values are once, few, many and, for expanded clones, a class.

v_gene,j_gene,d_gene,abundance,CDR3nt,CDR3aa
TRBV6-5,TRBJ1-2,NA,NA,TGTGCCAGCAGTTTGGGGAGGGTGGATGGCTACACCTTC,CASSLGRVDGYTF
TRBV18,TRBJ2-1,TRBD1,NA,TGTGCCAGCTCAGGGGGACAGGGCTCCTACAATGAGCAGTTCTTC,CASSGGQGSYNEQFF
TRBV27,TRBJ2-1,NA,NA,TGTGCCAGCAGAACCCTATACAATGAGCAGTTCTTC,CASRTLYNEQFF
TRBV29-1,TRBJ2-7,NA,once,TGCAGCGTTGAAGAAAGGCAATCTTACGAGCAGTACTTC,CSVEERQSYEQYF
TRBV10-1,TRBJ2-5,NA,once,TGCGCCAGCAGTGACCACCGGGGGACGGAGACCCAGTACTTC,CASSDHRGTETQYF
TRBV7-9,TRBJ1-5,TRBD1,NA,TGTGCCAGCAGTCCACAGGGGGATCAGCCCCAGCATTTT,CASSPQGDQPQHF
TRBV30,TRBJ1-5,NA,few,TGTGCCTGGAGTGCGCAGGGAAGAAATCAGCCCCAGCATTTT,CAWSAQGRNQPQHF
TRBV2,TRBJ2-1,NA,NA,TGTGCCAGCAGTGAGTGGGGTAACGGGGATAACAATGAGCAGTTCTTC,CASSEWGNGDNNEQFF
TRBV6-5,TRBJ2-1,NA,once,TGTGCCAGCAGTCGACTGGCCAGCTCCTACAATGAGCAGTTCTTC,CASSRLASSYNEQFF
TRBV25-1,TRBJ2-7,NA,NA,TGTGCCAGCAGTGAATTAGGAGGACGGGCCTACGAGCAGTACTTC,CASSELGGRAYEQYF
TRBV18,TRBJ1-1,NA,few,TGTGCCAGCTCAGTGGGGTTGAACACTGAAGCTTTCTTT,CASSVGLNTEAFF
TRBV19,TRBJ2-3,NA,once,TGTGCCAGTAACCCCGACTCAGGGTGGTCGCAGTATTTT,CASNPDSGWSQYF
TRBV2,TRBJ1-3,NA,NA,TGTGCCAGCAACGGTGCCTCTGGAAACACCATATATTTT,CASNGASGNTIYF
TRBV12-2,TRBJ2-3,NA,once,TGTGCAAGTCGCTTAGCGCCGGCTAGCGGGAGGAGGACAGATACGCAGTATTTT,CASRLAPASGRRTDTQYF
TRBV2,TRBJ2-1,NA,NA,TGTGCCAGCCCGCTAGGACGGGCCTTCGATGAGCAGTTCTTC,CASPLGRAFDEQFF
TRBV28,TRBJ2-2,NA,once,TGTGCCACTCGATGGCAACGCACCGCGAACACCGGGGAGCTGTTTTTT,CATRWQRTANTGELFF
TRBV5-1,TRBJ2-2,NA,once,TGCGCCAGCAGCTCCCTCAACACCGGGGAGCTGTTTTTT,CASSSLNTGELFF
TRBV7-9,TRBJ2-3,NA,once,TGTGCCAGCAGCTTAGCGCCGGCCCTGGCAGATACGCAGTATTTT,CASSLAPALADTQYF
TRBV9,TRBJ2-3,TRBD2,NA,TGTGCCAGCAGCCTCAGCGGGGGAATCACAGATACGCAGTATTTT,CASSLSGGITDTQYF
TRBV5-1,TRBJ2-6,TRBD1,NA,TGCGCCAGCAGCTGGGACAGGGTGGGCTCTGGGGCCAACGTCCTGACTTTC,CASSWDRVGSGANVLTF
TRBV27,TRBJ1-2,NA,NA,TGTGCCAGCAGCCTTACGGGCAGTGATGGCTACACCTTC,CASSLTGSDGYTF
TRBV27,TRBJ2-7,NA,NA,TGTGCCAGCAGTTTAACAGGTAACGAGCAGTACTTC,CASSLTGNEQYF
TRBV27,TRBJ1-2,TRBD1,NA,TGTGCCAGCAGTACCCGGACAGGGGATGGCTATGGCTACACCTTC,CASSTRTGDGYGYTF
TRBV9,TRBJ2-7,TRBD2,NA,TGTGCCAGCAGCCCTAGCGGGGGGGCTGGAAGCGAGCAGTACTTC,CASSPSGGAGSEQYF
TRBV9,TRBJ2-7,NA,NA,TGTGCCAGCAGCGTAGGGGCAGGGACCTACGAGCAGTACTTC,CASSVGAGTYEQYF
TRBV7-2,TRBJ1-2,TRBD1,NA,TGTGCCAGCAGCTTATTCGGGACAGGGTCTTATGGCTACACCTTC,CASSLFGTGSYGYTF
TRBV5-1,TRBJ1-1,NA,NA,TGCGCCAGCAGCTTGCAGGGCACTGAAGCTTTCTTT,CASSLQGTEAFF
TRBV7-6,TRBJ1-3,NA,NA,TGTGCCAGCAGCTTAGGTCTCCTTGACAGGGGAAACACCATATATTTT,CASSLGLLDRGNTIYF
TRBV5-1,TRBJ1-1,NA,NA,TGCGCCAGCAGGCACAGGGAAAATCAAGGCACTGAAGCTTTCTTT,CASRHRENQGTEAFF
TRBV2,TRBJ1-5,TRBD1,few,TGTGCCAGCAGTCGACAGGGGAGTTGGGTACAGCCCCAGCATTTT,CASSRQGSWVQPQHF
TRBV5-6,TRBJ1-2,NA,NA,TGTGCCAGCAGCTCGTGGGGGGCACCAACTAACTATGGCTACACCTTC,CASSSWGAPTNYGYTF
TRBV18,TRBJ2-2,TRBD1,NA,TGTGCCAGCTCACCACGCGGACAGGGTGCTTCCGGGGAGCTGTTTTTT,CASSPRGQGASGELFF
TRBV7-6,TRBJ2-6,TRBD1,NA,TGTGCCAGCAGCACAGGGGTCGGGGCCAACGTCCTGACTTTC,CASSTGVGANVLTF
TRBV6-1,TRBJ2-3,TRBD2,NA,TGTGCCAGCAGGTTACTAGCGGGACCAGATACGCAGTATTTT,CASRLLAGPDTQYF
TRBV2,TRBJ2-5,TRBD1,NA,TGTGCCAGCAGTGAAGCGTCTACAGGGGTAGAGACCCAGTACTTC,CASSEASTGVETQYF
TRBV4-1,TRBJ1-6,NA,NA,TGCGCCAGCAGCCAAGTAAGCCTGATTTCACCCCTCCACTTT,CASSQVSLISPLHF
TRBV4-1,TRBJ1-5,TRBD1,NA,TGCGCCAGCAGCCGAGGACAGGTAGGCAATCAGCCCCAGCATTTT,CASSRGQVGNQPQHF
TRBV7-9,TRBJ2-3,NA,NA,TGTGCCAGCCCCGGGGCCGTAGACACAGATACGCAGTATTTT,CASPGAVDTDTQYF
TRBV4-1,TRBJ1-2,NA,once,TGCGCCAGCAGCCCGCTAGGGCGGGATGGCTACACCTTC,CASSPLGRDGYTF
TRBV4-1,TRBJ2-7,NA,few,TGCGCCAGCAGCCCGCGGGATAACTACGAGCAGTACTTC,CASSPRDNYEQYF
TRBV11-2,TRBJ1-1,TRBD1,NA,TGTGCCAGCAGCACGGGACAGGGTAATGAAGCTTTCTTT,CASSTGQGNEAFF
TRBV10-3,TRBJ2-7,NA,NA,TGTGCCATCAGTGAGCTGGGGGGGCTCGACGAGCAGTACTTC,CAISELGGLDEQYF
TRBV15,TRBJ2-1,NA,NA,TGTGCCAGCGAGTCCTACAATGAGCAGTTCTTC,CASESYNEQFF
TRBV30,TRBJ1-3,NA,NA,TGTGCCTGGACACCGTCTTTTCACAGGGAACCAAGAAACACCATATATTTT,CAWTPSFHREPRNTIYF
TRBV7-9,TRBJ2-3,TRBD2,NA,TGTGCCAGCAGCTTAGTTACTTGGCGGGAGGTAACAGATACGCAGTATTTT,CASSLVTWREVTDTQYF
TRBV6-5,TRBJ1-1,TRBD1,NA,TGTGCCAGCAGTTACTCGGGACAGCGGGGTGGGAGAGGCGCTTTCTTT,CASSYSGQRGGRGAFF
TRBV11-2,TRBJ2-7,NA,NA,TGTGCCAGCAGCTTCCCCCATGTTTATTACGAGCAGTACTTC,CASSFPHVYYEQYF
TRBV28,TRBJ1-2,NA,NA,TGTGCCAGCAGTTTTCGGGGGAGGCAAGGCTACACCTTC,CASSFRGRQGYTF
TRBV6-5,TRBJ1-6,NA,NA,TGTGCCAGCAGTACGGGGAGGTCGCATTCACCCCTCCACTTT,CASSTGRSHSPLHF
TRBV7-2,TRBJ1-5,TRBD1,NA,TGTGCCAGCAGCTTCAGTAGGGGGCCTCAGCCCCAGCATTTT,CASSFSRGPQPQHF
TRBV30,TRBJ1-3,TRBD1,NA,TGTGCCTGGAGTGCCCGGGACAGGGTTACTGGAAACACCATATATTTT,CAWSARDRVTGNTIYF
TRBV10-1,TRBJ1-2,NA,NA,TGCGCCTCCCAAGAGGGGTTAGGGTATGGCTACACCTTC,CASQEGLGYGYTF
TRBV6-5,TRBJ1-6,NA,few,TGTGCCAGCAGTAACGGGGGAAATTCACCCCTCCACTTT,CASSNGGNSPLHF
TRBV6-6,TRBJ1-2,NA,NA,TGTGCCAGCAGTTACTCGACGAGTGCGAAAGGCTACACCTTC,CASSYSTSAKGYTF
TRBV7-3,TRBJ1-6,NA,NA,TGTGCCAGCAGCGTTACAAGGGATTCACCCCTCCACTTT,CASSVTRDSPLHF